Following are 32 T cell receptor beta chains from one sample sequenced in a study of T cell responses to AZD1222 COVID-19 vaccine. The repertoire was sequenced with immunoSEQ multiplex PCR; TCRdb's copy has only in-frame clones and lacks some. Of 140,000 to 150,000 clones listed, around 94% were seen once; the top ten hold about 12%. The sequenced sample was peripheral blood, obtained after recovery from COVID-19. The source is an adult who had recovered from COVID-19.

The chain is built from TRBV20-1 and TRBJ1-5; TRBD1 is a possible D gene (5 bases). CDR3 length equals 16 residues. Germline V gene data show CDR1 as DFQATT and CDR2 as SNEGSKA (reference sequence). V was trimmed by 3 bases and J by 3 bases, leaving 18 bases between them. The CDR3 here is CSASGAGSQDNQPQHF. CDR3 DNA: TGCAGTGCTAGTGGGGCCGGCTCACAGGACAATCAGCCCCAGCATTTT.

The chain is built from TRBV13 and TRBJ1-1; 9 nucleotides line up with TRBD1. CDR3 length: 15 residues. Germline values: CDR1 PRHDT, CDR2 FYEKMQ (reference sequence). Losses at the gene ends were 5 bases for V and 2 bases for J; bases not matched to a gene: 6. CDR3 amino acids: CASSEMGQGNTEAFF. DNA of the CDR3: TGTGCCAGCAGCGAGATGGGACAGGGTAACACTGAAGCTTTCTTT.

The chain joins TRBV5-1 to TRBJ1-4; no firm D call. Germline CDR1 is SGHRS and CDR2 is YFSETQ. The CDR3 consists of 16 residues. The V end was cut by 4 bases, the J end by 8 bases, with 21 bases between. The DNA for the CDR3 is TGCGCCAGCAGCCCCTATTCCGGGAGGCTAGGCGAAAAACTGTTTTTT. This gives the protein CASSPYSGRLGEKLFF.

The chain couples TRBV28 to TRBJ2-7, with D tentatively TRBD1 (6 bases). The CDR3 extends over 12 amino acids. V lost 8 bases, J lost 3 bases, and 11 bases lay in between. Germline CDR1 reads MDHEN; CDR2 reads SYDVKM. In DNA form, the CDR3 reads TGTGCCAGCGGGACATACTTCTACGAGCAGTACTTC. Translating it yields CASGTYFYEQYF.

CDR3 sequence reads: CASSSDDRGLLRNTEAFF. The CDR3 bases are TGTGCCAGCAGTTCTGACGACAGGGGGTTGCTACGGAACACTGAAGCTTTCTTT. This rearrangement joins TRBV27 to TRBJ1-1; the match to TRBD1 covers 9 bases. The germline V gene encodes CDR1 MNHEY and CDR2 SMNVEV (reference sequence). V dropped 4 bases and J dropped 1; count of bases not matched to a gene: 13. The CDR3 totals 18 residues.

This chain links TRBV6-5 with TRBJ1-1; D is perhaps TRBD1 (6 bases). This CDR3 is 14 amino acids long. From germline, CDR1 is MNHEY and CDR2 SVGAGI. The CDR3 sequence: CSGAPLMSPTEAFF. The CDR3 coding sequence is TGTTCGGGGGCTCCCCTTATGAGTCCCACTGAAGCTTTCTTT.

This chain uses TRBV9 with TRBJ1-2; D uncertain. The germline V gene has CDR1 SGDLS and CDR2 YYNGEE. The length of the CDR3 is 11 residues. V lost 4 bases, J lost 8 bases, and 9 bases lay in between. CDR3 bases: TGTGCCAGCAGCACCGCTGGGGGCTACACCTTC. Translated, it gives CASSTAGGYTF.

The rearrangement joins TRBV28 to TRBJ1-1, with a tentative D call TRBD1 (6 bases). Germline V gene sequence: CDR1 MDHEN, CDR2 SYDVKM. This CDR3 has 14 residues. The germline V and J ends were trimmed by 10 bases and 11 bases, with 26 bases remaining between them. The CDR3 nucleotides read TGTGCCACCGAGGACTTACAGGGTCGGAGGGGCGCTTTCTTT. This encodes CATEDLQGRRGAFF.

The gene calls are TRBV5-1 and TRBJ2-2; TRBD2 aligns across 16 bases. The V and J ends lost 3 bases and 0 bases, in that order; junction bases with no gene match: 17. The CDR3 contains 23 residues. CDR1 SGHRS and CDR2 YFSETQ come from the germline V gene. CDR3 sequence reads: CASSSCSPPLGLAGGPNTGELFF. The CDR3 DNA reads as TGCGCCAGCAGCTCGTGCAGTCCCCCGTTGGGACTAGCGGGAGGGCCGAACACCGGGGAGCTGTTTTTT.

The chain links TRBV29-1 to TRBJ2-7, with D possibly TRBD1 on 6 matching bases. Germline CDR1 and CDR2: SQVTM and ANQGSEA. The CDR3 has 13 residues. V was shortened by 4 bases and J by 4 bases, with 14 bases between the two germline ends. CDR3 nucleotide sequence: TGCAGCGTTGTGACAGGTTTACTTTACGAGCAGTACTTC. This sequence encodes CSVVTGLLYEQYF.

Regarding this clone: The same CDR3 can be traced to other DNA sequences in this sample. The chain links TRBV18 to TRBJ2-2; D call uncertain. The CDR3 length is 15 residues. The germline V and J ends were trimmed by 6 bases and 1 base, with 12 bases remaining between them. From germline, CDR1 is KGHSH and CDR2 LQKENI. CDR3 sequence (DNA): TGTGCCAGCTCCCCGCAGACGGGGAACACCGGGGAGCTGTTTTTT. This translates into CASSPQTGNTGELFF.

The rearrangement uses TRBV7-3 and TRBJ1-6; D perhaps matches TRBD1 (6 bases). Trimming removed 1 base at V and 5 bases at J, with 18 bases between. Germline V gene data show CDR1 as SGHTA and CDR2 as FQGTGA. This CDR3 has 18 residues. CDR3 bases: TGTGCCAGCAGCTTAAACCCTGTACTGGGGGGCAATAATTCACCCCTCCACTTT. Encoded protein: CASSLNPVLGGNNSPLHF.

The rearrangement joins TRBV5-1 to TRBJ2-3, with TRBD2 matching 11 bases. Germline CDR1 SGHRS, CDR2 YFSETQ. This CDR3 has 19 residues. J gave up 0 bases and V 0 bases, and 9 bases lay outside the gene matches. The CDR3 loop is CASSLGLAGSTISTDTQYF. CDR3 sequence (DNA): TGCGCCAGCAGCTTGGGACTAGCGGGATCAACTATTAGCACAGATACGCAGTATTTT.

The J gene is TRBJ1-2, the V gene TRBV11-2, with 7 bases identical to TRBD1. V shed 3 bases and J 4 bases; nucleotides not matched to a gene: 8. The germline V gene encodes CDR1 SGHAT and CDR2 FQNNGV. This CDR3 contains 15 residues. The CDR3 nucleotides are TGTGCCAGCAGCTTTACAGGGGCCGCTATCTATGGCTACACCTTC. It yields the protein CASSFTGAAIYGYTF.

The rearrangement uses TRBV7-9 and TRBJ1-6; D may be TRBD1 (6 bases). Trimming stripped 7 bases from V and 4 bases from J, with 14 bases between. The CDR3 runs 15 residues. Germline V gene lookup returns CDR1 SEHNR and CDR2 FQNEAQ (reference sequence). This CDR3 reads CASTADSSYNSPLHF. The CDR3 DNA reads TGTGCCAGCACCGCGGACAGCAGTTATAATTCACCCCTCCACTTT.

V usage is TRBV27 and J usage is TRBJ1-6, with no clear D. The CDR3 runs 14 residues. V lost 5 bases, J lost 6 bases, and 11 bases lay in between. CDR1 and CDR2 from the germline V gene are MNHEY and SMNVEV (reference sequence). CDR3 coding DNA: TGTGCCAGCAGTCCCCGGACCTCTAATTCACCCCTCCACTTT. As protein: CASSPRTSNSPLHF.

The rearrangement uses TRBV5-1 and TRBJ2-3; D perhaps matches TRBD1 (6 bases). Per the germline V gene, CDR1 is SGHRS and CDR2 is YFSETQ. V lost 4 bases and J lost 4, with 22 bases in between. This CDR3 is built from 17 residues. CDR3 coding DNA: TGCGCCAGCAGCGGAGGAGCTTACAGGGTATTAGCAGATACGCAGTATTTT. Protein: CASSGGAYRVLADTQYF.

This chain connects TRBV2 to TRBJ1-4; D is undetermined. V was shortened by 7 bases and J by 8 bases, with 8 bases between the two germline ends. The germline CDR1 and CDR2 sequences are SNHLY and FYNNEI. CDR3 length: 11 amino acids. The CDR3 DNA sequence: TGTGCCAGCACCGACCTGGAAAAACTGTTTTTT. It specifies CASTDLEKLFF.

The rearrangement uses TRBV5-1 and TRBJ1-2, with TRBD1 matching 8 bases. V lost 4 bases to trimming and J lost 7 bases; unmatched junction nucleotides: 12. This CDR3 region has 15 residues. Germline lookup yields CDR1 SGHRS and CDR2 YFSETQ. CDR3 residues: CASSLVTGASGGYTF. CDR3 in DNA: TGCGCCAGCAGCCTTGTGACAGGGGCGTCGGGTGGCTACACCTTC.

V is TRBV21-1 and J is TRBJ2-7; the table's D call of TRBD2 was not tested on the DNA. TRBV21-1 is a listed pseudogene. This CDR3 is built from 16 residues. DNA of the CDR3: TGTGCCAGCAGCAACTGGGGGACTAGCGCTTATGACGAGCAGTACTTC. This encodes CASSNWGTSAYDEQYF.

V is TRBV9 and J is TRBJ2-1; D gene ambiguous. The CDR3 runs to 13 residues. In germline, CDR1 is SGDLS, CDR2 YYNGEE. V lost 4 bases, J lost 2 bases, and 7 bases lay in between. CDR3 sequence reads: CASSLSPYNEQFF. The CDR3 DNA reads TGTGCCAGCAGCCTATCCCCCTACAATGAGCAGTTCTTC.

The V and J genes are TRBV5-1 and TRBJ2-7, with D perhaps TRBD1 (6 bases). Germline V lookup: CDR1 SGHRS, CDR2 YFSETQ. Deletions cut 4 bases from V and 1 base from J, with 15 bases between. This CDR3 region has 15 residues. CDR3 nucleotides: TGCGCCAGCAGCCCGGGAACAGGGATTTCCTACGAGCAGTACTTC. It codes for CASSPGTGISYEQYF.

V usage is TRBV11-2 and J usage is TRBJ1-1; 7 bases are shared with TRBD1. CDR1 is SGHAT and CDR2 is FQNNGV in the germline V gene. CDR3 length equals 14 residues. V lost 3 bases and J lost 2; bases outside the gene matches: 3. Here the CDR3 DNA reads TGTGCCAGCAGCTTTGGACAGGACAACACTGAAGCTTTCTTT. It translates to CASSFGQDNTEAFF.

V usage is TRBV28 and J usage is TRBJ1-6; D gene ambiguous. CDR1 and CDR2 (germline): MDHEN, SYDVKM. CDR3 length: 13 residues. V was trimmed by 8 bases and J by 0 bases, leaving 5 bases between them. The DNA for the CDR3 is TGTGCCAGCGGGAGCTCCTATAATTCACCCCTCCACTTT. This sequence encodes CASGSSYNSPLHF.

V usage is TRBV6-5 and J usage is TRBJ2-3; 8 bases align to TRBD2. Trimming removed 8 bases from V and 5 bases from J; junction bases left unmatched: 3. The CDR3 is 12 residues long. Germline CDR1 MNHEY, CDR2 SVGAGI. The CDR3 sequence: CASHRGGDTQYF. The CDR3 coding sequence is TGTGCCAGCCACCGGGGGGGAGATACGCAGTATTTT.

V and J are TRBV7-3 and TRBJ2-3, with TRBD2 identical over 13 bases. CDR1 is SGHTA and CDR2 is FQGTGA in the germline V gene. Trimming removed 4 bases from V and 4 bases from J; junction bases left unmatched: 5. The CDR3 totals 16 residues. The CDR3 is CASSSRLAGGPDTQYF. The CDR3 bases are TGTGCCAGCAGCTCCCGACTAGCGGGAGGTCCAGATACGCAGTATTTT.

This chain links TRBV14 with TRBJ2-5; D is possibly TRBD1 (5 bases). V dropped 6 bases and J dropped 2 bases, with 10 bases sitting between them. Germline V CDR1 and CDR2: SGHDN, FVKESK. This CDR3 is built from 13 residues. The CDR3 DNA reads TGTGCCAGCAGTCTCAGGGCTCAAGAGACCCAGTACTTC. The encoded protein is CASSLRAQETQYF.

The J gene is TRBJ1-4, the V gene TRBV2; tentatively, D is TRBD1 (5 bases). The CDR3 is 14 residues long. CDR1 and CDR2 (germline): SNHLY, FYNNEI. V lost 8 bases and J 0 bases, leaving 10 bases between the germline ends. Here the CDR3 DNA reads TGTGCCAGCTTCTCGGGGGCAACTAATGAAAAACTGTTTTTT. Translation: CASFSGATNEKLFF.

The CDR3 protein is CASSYSTGYSYEQYF. The DNA of the CDR3 is TGTGCCAGCAGTTACTCGACTGGATACTCCTACGAGCAGTACTTC. The chain has TRBV6-2 or TRBV6-3 and TRBJ2-7; no reliable D call. V was cut by 0 bases and J by 0 bases, with 9 bases left in between. This CDR3 region has 15 residues. Germline CDR1 MNHEY, CDR2 SVGEGT.

The CDR3 DNA reads TGTGCCAGCAGCCAGAATAGCGGAAGAAGCTCCTACAATGAGCAGTTCTTC. Its protein product is CASSQNSGRSSYNEQFF. This chain links TRBV3-1 (or the pseudogene TRBV3-2) with TRBJ2-1, with TRBD2 as a possible D gene (6 bases). The V gene lost 3 bases and the J gene lost 0 bases, with 15 bases spanning the gap. CDR1 and CDR2 from the germline V gene are LGHDT and YNNKEL (reference sequence). The CDR3 is 17 residues long.

The chain carries TRBV30 and TRBJ2-4; TRBD1 is a possible D gene (5 bases). The CDR3 has 13 amino acids. V gave up 0 bases and J gave up 11 bases, with 14 bases separating them. Germline V gene data show CDR1 as GTSNPN and CDR2 as SVGIG (reference sequence). The chain's CDR3 is CAWSVPEKQVQYF. The CDR3 region has the DNA TGTGCCTGGAGTGTACCGGAAAAACAGGTTCAGTACTTC.

This chain uses TRBV10-2 with TRBJ2-1; no firm D call. CDR3 length: 15 residues. V was pared by 3 bases and J by 0 bases, with 9 bases between. Germline V gene data show CDR1 as WSHSY and CDR2 as SAAADI. CDR3 loop: CASSDLPVSYNEQFF. In DNA form, the CDR3 reads TGCGCCAGCAGTGACCTCCCAGTCTCCTACAATGAGCAGTTCTTC.